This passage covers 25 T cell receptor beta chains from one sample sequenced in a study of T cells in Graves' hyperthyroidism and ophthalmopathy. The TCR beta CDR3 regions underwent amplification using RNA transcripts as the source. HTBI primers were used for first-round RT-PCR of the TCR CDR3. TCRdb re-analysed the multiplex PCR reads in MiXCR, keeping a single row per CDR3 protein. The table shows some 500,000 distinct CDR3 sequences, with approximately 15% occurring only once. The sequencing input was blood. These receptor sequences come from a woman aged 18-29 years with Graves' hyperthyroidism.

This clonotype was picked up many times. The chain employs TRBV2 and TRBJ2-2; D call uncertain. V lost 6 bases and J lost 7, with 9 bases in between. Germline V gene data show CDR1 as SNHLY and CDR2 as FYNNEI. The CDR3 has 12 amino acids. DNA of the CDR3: TGTGCCAGCAGCCCCGAAAACGGGGAGCTGTTTTTT. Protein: CASSPENGELFF.

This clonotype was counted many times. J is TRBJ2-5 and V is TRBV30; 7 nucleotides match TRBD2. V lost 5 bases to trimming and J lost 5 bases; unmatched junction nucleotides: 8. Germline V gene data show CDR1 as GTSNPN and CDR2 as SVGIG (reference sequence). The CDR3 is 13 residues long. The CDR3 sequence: CAWEAGVGETQYF. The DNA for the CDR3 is TGTGCCTGGGAGGCGGGAGTCGGTGAGACCCAGTACTTC.

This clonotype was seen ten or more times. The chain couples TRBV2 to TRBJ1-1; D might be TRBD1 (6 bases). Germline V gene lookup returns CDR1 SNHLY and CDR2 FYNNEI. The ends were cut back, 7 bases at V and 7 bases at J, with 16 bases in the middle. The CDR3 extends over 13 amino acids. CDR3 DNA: TGTGCCAGCATTCCTTTCGGGGGGCTTGAAGCTTTCTTT. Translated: CASIPFGGLEAFF.

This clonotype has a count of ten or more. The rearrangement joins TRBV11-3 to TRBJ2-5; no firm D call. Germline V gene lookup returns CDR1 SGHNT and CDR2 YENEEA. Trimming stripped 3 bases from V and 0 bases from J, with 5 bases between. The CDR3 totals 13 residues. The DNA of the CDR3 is TGTGCCAGCAGCTTTGGGTACCAAGAGACCCAGTACTTC. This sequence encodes CASSFGYQETQYF.

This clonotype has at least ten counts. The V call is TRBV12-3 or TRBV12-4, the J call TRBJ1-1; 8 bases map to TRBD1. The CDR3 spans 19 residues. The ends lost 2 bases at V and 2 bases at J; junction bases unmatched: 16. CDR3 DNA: TGTGCCAGCAGTTTAAGCCCCTTCGTCAGGGGGCACGAAAACACTGAAGCTTTCTTT. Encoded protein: CASSLSPFVRGHENTEAFF.

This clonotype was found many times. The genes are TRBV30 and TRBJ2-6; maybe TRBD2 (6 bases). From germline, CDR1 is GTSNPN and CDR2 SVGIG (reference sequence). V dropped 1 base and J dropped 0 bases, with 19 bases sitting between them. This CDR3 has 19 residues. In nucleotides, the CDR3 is TGTGCCTGGAGTGCCGGGACTCCTCTATCTCTCTCTGGGGCCAACGTCCTGACTTTC. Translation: CAWSAGTPLSLSGANVLTF.

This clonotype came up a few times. The CDR3 loop is CASSIRPDTQYF. The CDR3 DNA is TGTGCCAGTAGTATTCGTCCAGATACGCAGTATTTT. The V gene is TRBV19, the J gene TRBJ2-3, with D hard to call. CDR1 LNHDA and CDR2 SQIVND come from the germline V gene (reference sequence). The CDR3 extends over 12 amino acids. Trimming removed 3 bases from V and 4 bases from J, with 5 bases in between. Variable domain in full (rest from reference TRBV19 and TRBJ2-3): DGGITQSPKYLFRKEGQNVTLSCEQNLNHDAMYWYRQDPGQGLRLIYYSQIVNDFQKGDIAEGYSVSREKKESFPLTVTSAQKNPTAFYLCASSIRPDTQYFGPGTRLTVL.

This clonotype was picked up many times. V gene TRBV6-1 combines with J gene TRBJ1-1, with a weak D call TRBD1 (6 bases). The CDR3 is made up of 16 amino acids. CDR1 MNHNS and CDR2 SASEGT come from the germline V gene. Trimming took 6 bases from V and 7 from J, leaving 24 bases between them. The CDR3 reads CASSPSSGGRGGEAFF. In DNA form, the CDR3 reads TGTGCCAGCAGCCCTTCCTCCGGGGGGCGGGGGGGTGAAGCTTTCTTT.

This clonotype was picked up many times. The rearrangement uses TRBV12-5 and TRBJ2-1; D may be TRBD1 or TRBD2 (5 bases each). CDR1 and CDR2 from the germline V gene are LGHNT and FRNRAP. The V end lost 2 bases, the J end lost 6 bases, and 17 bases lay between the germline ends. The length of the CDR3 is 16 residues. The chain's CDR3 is CASGLSVGVVSNEQFF. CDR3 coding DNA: TGTGCTAGTGGTTTGTCAGTGGGGGTGGTTTCCAATGAGCAGTTCTTC.

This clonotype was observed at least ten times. CDR3 residues: CASSPQTGGNQETQYF. The DNA of the CDR3 is TGTGCCAGCAGCCCACAGACAGGGGGAAACCAAGAGACCCAGTACTTC. This chain connects TRBV7-9 to TRBJ2-5, with TRBD1 identical over 9 bases. V was pared by 5 bases and J by 0 bases, with 7 bases of the junction left unmatched. CDR1 is SEHNR and CDR2 is FQNEAQ in the germline V gene (reference sequence). This CDR3 comprises 16 residues.

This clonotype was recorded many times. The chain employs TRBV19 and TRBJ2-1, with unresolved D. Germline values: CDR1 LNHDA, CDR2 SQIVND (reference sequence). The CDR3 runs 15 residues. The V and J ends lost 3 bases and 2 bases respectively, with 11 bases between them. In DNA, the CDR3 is TGTGCCAGTAGTATTGGCGGCTCCACCTACAATGAGCAGTTCTTC. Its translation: CASSIGGSTYNEQFF.

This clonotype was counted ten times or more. CDR3 sequence reads: CASSTPTGIHGYTF. In DNA form, the CDR3 reads TGTGCCAGCAGCACCCCGACAGGGATCCATGGCTACACCTTC. The chain has TRBV9 and TRBJ1-2; 7 nucleotides match TRBD1. Germline assignment: CDR1 SGDLS and CDR2 YYNGEE. The CDR3 spans 14 residues. Unmatched junction bases numbered 9, after V lost 4 bases and J lost 6 bases.

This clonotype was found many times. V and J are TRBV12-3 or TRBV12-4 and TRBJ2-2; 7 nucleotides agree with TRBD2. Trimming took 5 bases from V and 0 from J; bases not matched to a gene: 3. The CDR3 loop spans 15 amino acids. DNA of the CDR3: TGTGCCAGCAGTCCTAGCGGAGCGAACACCGGGGAGCTGTTTTTT. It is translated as CASSPSGANTGELFF.

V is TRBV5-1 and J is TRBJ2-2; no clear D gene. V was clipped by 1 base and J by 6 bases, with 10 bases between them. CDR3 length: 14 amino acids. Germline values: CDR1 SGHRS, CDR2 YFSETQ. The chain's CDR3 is CASSLFVQAGELFF. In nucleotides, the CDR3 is TGCGCCAGCAGCTTGTTCGTCCAGGCCGGGGAGCTGTTTTTT.

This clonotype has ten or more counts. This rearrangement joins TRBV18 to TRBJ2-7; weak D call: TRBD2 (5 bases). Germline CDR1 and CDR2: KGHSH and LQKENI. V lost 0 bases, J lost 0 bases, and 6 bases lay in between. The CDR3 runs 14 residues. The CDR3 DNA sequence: TGTGCCAGCTCACCACCGGGGAGCTCCTACGAGCAGTACTTC. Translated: CASSPPGSSYEQYF.

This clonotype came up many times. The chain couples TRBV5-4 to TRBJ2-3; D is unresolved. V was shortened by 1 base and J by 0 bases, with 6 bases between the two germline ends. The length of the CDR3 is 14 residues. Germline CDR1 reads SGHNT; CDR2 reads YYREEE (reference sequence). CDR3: CASSLSTSTDTQYF. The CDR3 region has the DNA TGTGCCAGCAGCTTGTCGACTAGCACAGATACGCAGTATTTT.

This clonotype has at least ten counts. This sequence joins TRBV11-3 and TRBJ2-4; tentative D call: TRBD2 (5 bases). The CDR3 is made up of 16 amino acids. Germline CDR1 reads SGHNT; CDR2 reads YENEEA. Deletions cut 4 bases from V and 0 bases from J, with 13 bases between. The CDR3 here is CASSSQRRLAKNIQYF. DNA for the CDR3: TGTGCCAGCAGCTCCCAGCGGAGACTAGCCAAAAACATTCAGTACTTC. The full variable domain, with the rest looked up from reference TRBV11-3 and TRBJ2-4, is EAGVVQSPRYKIIEKKQPVAFWCNPISGHNTLYWYLQNLGQGPELLIRYENEEAVDDSQLPKDRFSAERLKGVDSTLKIQPAELGDSAVYLCASSSQRRLAKNIQYFGAGTRLSVL.

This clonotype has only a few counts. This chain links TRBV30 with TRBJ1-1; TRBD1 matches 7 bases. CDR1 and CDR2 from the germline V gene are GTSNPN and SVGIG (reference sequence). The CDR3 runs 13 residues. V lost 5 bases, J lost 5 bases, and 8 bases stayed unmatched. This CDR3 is CAWDDRVGTEAFF. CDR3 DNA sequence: TGTGCCTGGGACGACAGGGTGGGGACTGAAGCTTTCTTT. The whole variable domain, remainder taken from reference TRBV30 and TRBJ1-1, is SQTIHQWPATLVQPVGSPLSLECTVEGTSNPNLYWYRQAAGRGLQLLFYSVGIGQISSEVPQNLSASRPQDRQFILSSKKLLLSDSGFYLCAWDDRVGTEAFFGQGTRLTVV.

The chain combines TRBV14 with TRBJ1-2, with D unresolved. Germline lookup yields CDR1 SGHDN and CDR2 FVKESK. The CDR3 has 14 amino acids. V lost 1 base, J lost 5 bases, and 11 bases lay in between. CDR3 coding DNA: TGTGCCAGCAGCCAAGTCAGCAAGGGTTATGGCTACACCTTC. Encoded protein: CASSQVSKGYGYTF.

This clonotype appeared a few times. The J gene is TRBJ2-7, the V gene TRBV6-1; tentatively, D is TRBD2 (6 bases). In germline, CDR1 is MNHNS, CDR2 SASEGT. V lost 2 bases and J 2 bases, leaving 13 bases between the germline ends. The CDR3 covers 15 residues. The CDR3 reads CASSEPGGDTYEQYV. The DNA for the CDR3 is TGTGCCAGCAGTGAACCGGGCGGGGATACCTACGAGCAGTACGTC.

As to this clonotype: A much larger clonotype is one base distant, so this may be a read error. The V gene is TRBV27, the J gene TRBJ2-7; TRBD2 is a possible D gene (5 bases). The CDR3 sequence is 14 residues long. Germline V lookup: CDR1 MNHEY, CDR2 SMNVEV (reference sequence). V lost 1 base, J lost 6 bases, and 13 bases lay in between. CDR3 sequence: CASSLWENSREQYF. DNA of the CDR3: TGTGCCAGCAGTTTATGGGAGAACAGCCGCGAGCAGTACTTC.

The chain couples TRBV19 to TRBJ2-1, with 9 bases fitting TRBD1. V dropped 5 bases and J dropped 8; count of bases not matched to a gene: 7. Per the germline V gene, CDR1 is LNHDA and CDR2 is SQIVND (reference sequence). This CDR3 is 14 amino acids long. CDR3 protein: CASSAGQGGDEQFF. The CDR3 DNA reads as TGTGCCAGTAGTGCGGGACAGGGCGGCGATGAGCAGTTCTTC.

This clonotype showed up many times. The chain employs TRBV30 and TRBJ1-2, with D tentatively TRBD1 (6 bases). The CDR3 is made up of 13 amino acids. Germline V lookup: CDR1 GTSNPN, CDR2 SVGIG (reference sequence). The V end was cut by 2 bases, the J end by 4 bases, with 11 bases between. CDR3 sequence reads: CAWSKTGIYGYTF. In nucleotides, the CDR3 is TGTGCCTGGAGTAAAACAGGGATCTATGGCTACACCTTC.

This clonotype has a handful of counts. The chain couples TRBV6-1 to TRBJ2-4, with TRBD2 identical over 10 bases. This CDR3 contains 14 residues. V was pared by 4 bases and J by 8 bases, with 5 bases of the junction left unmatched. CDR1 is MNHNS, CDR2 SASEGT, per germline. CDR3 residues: CASSGSSGSHIQYF. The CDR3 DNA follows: TGTGCCAGCAGTGGTTCTAGCGGGAGTCACATTCAGTACTTC.

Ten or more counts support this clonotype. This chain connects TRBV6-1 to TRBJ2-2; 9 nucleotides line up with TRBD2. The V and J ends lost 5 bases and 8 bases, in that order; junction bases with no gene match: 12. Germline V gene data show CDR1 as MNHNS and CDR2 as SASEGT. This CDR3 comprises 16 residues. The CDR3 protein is CASSWLREGFSGELFF. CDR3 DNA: TGTGCCAGCAGTTGGTTGCGGGAGGGGTTCTCTGGGGAGCTGTTTTTT.